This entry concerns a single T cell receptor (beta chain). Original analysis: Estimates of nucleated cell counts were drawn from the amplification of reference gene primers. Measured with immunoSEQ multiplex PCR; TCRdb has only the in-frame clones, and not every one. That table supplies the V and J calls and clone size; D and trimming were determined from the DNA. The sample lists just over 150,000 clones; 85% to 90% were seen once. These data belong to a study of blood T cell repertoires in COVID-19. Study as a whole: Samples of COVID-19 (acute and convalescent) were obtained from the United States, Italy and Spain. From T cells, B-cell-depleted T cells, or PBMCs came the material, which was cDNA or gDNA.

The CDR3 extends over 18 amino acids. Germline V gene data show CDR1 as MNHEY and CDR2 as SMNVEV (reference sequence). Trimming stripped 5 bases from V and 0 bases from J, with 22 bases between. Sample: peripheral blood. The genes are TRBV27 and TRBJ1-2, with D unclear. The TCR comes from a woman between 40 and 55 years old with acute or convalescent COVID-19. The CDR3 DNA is TGTGCCAGCAGTCCGTGGGTGGCAGGTCGAATTGCTAACTATGGCTACACCTTC. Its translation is CASSPWVAGRIANYGYTF.